This is a list of T cell receptor beta chains from one sample in a study of cytomegalovirus exposure and HLA in healthy donors. TCRdb's table, derived via immunoSEQ multiplex PCR, lists solely in-frame clones and lacks some. The repertoire holds around 300,000 clones, with 80% to 90% as singletons. Sequenced: PBMCs. These receptors all stem from a woman between 18 and 29 years old in good health and CMV-seronegative. Both conserved end residues are part of each CDR3. D genes are given only for firm matches. Size tells how often a clone was seen (once, few, many) or the class of an expanded clone, and some rows leave it out.

cdr3_aa cdr3_nt clone_size d_call v_call cdr3_length j_call
CASSLEGGRYEQYF TGTGCCAGCAGCCTCGAGGGAGGGCGGTACGAGCAGTACTTC - TRBD2 TRBV14 14 TRBJ2-7
CASSYSTKGASNEQFF TGTGCCAGCAGTTACTCGACAAAGGGGGCTTCGAATGAGCAGTTCTTC - TRBD1 TRBV6-5 16 TRBJ2-1
CASSQDWGSNSPLHF TGCGCCAGCAGCCAAGATTGGGGCAGTAATTCACCCCTCCACTTT - - TRBV4-3 15 TRBJ1-6
CASSPGGSGYNEQFF TGTGCCAGCAGCCCCGGAGGGAGCGGTTACAATGAGCAGTTCTTC once - TRBV7-7 15 TRBJ2-1
CASSPEPDQPQHF TGCGCCAGCAGCCCGGAGCCAGATCAGCCCCAGCATTTT once - TRBV5-1 13 TRBJ1-5
CAWSVSSPSGANVLTF TGTGCCTGGAGTGTAAGTAGCCCCTCTGGGGCCAACGTCCTGACTTTC once - TRBV30 16 TRBJ2-6
CASSLGVRGSRGNQPQHF TGTGCCAGCAGCTTAGGGGTCCGAGGCTCCCGCGGAAATCAGCCCCAGCATTTT - - TRBV7-2 18 TRBJ1-5
CASSAPGQGYEQYF TGTGCCAGCAGCGCGCCGGGACAGGGCTACGAGCAGTACTTC once TRBD1 TRBV7-2 14 TRBJ2-7
CASSLATSAESYNEQFF TGCGCCAGCAGCTTGGCGACTAGCGCCGAATCCTACAATGAGCAGTTCTTC - TRBD2 TRBV5-1 17 TRBJ2-1
CASSQVDYGYTF TGTGCCAGCAGCCAGGTGGACTATGGCTACACCTTC few - TRBV7-9 12 TRBJ1-2
CASRGGGGEPQHF TGTGCCAGCAGGGGCGGGGGAGGCGAGCCCCAGCATTTT - - TRBV6-5 13 TRBJ1-5
CASSFPGNSGNTIYF TGTGCCAGCAGCTTTCCGGGAAACTCTGGAAACACCATATATTTT once - TRBV5-4 15 TRBJ1-3
CASSFHRGNGELFF TGTGCCAGCAGCTTCCACAGGGGGAACGGGGAGCTGTTTTTT - TRBD1 TRBV5-6 14 TRBJ2-2
CAWKVGRGSEKLFF TGTGCCTGGAAGGTGGGCAGGGGGTCTGAAAAACTGTTTTTT - TRBD1 TRBV30 14 TRBJ1-4
CASSYKRSNTEAFF TGTGCCAGCAGTTACAAGAGATCGAACACTGAAGCTTTCTTT once - TRBV6-6 14 TRBJ1-1
CATSRGHRTENQPQHF TGTGCCACCAGCAGAGGGCATAGGACAGAAAATCAGCCCCAGCATTTT once - TRBV15 16 TRBJ1-5
CASSIDRGYQPQHF TGTGCCAGCAGTATTGACAGGGGCTATCAGCCCCAGCATTTT - TRBD1 TRBV6-6 14 TRBJ1-5
CASSPSGGGNEKLFF TGTGCCAGCTCACCATCAGGGGGAGGTAATGAAAAACTGTTTTTT - TRBD1 TRBV18 15 TRBJ1-4
CASSPGTSYEQYF TGTGCCAGCAGTCCCGGGACATCTTACGAGCAGTACTTC - - TRBV27 13 TRBJ2-7
CASQYRAGNQPQHF TGTGCCAGCCAATACAGGGCGGGCAATCAGCCCCAGCATTTT - - TRBV27 14 TRBJ1-5
CASSRDLGLAGGQQFF TGTGCCAGCAGCCGCGATCTGGGACTAGCGGGAGGCCAGCAGTTCTTC - TRBD2 TRBV7-9 16 TRBJ2-1
CARSRVPARRSYEQYF TGTGCCAGAAGCAGGGTTCCAGCGCGGAGGTCCTACGAGCAGTACTTC - - TRBV5-3 16 TRBJ2-7
CASRLARVLRANNYGYTF TGTGCAAGTCGCTTAGCGCGTGTTTTGAGGGCTAATAACTATGGCTACACCTTC - - TRBV12-2 18 TRBJ1-2
CASSETGSQETQYF TGTGCCAGCAGTGAGACGGGATCCCAAGAGACCCAGTACTTC - - TRBV28 14 TRBJ2-5
CASSLGQGGQPQHF TGTGCCAGCAGCTTGGGGCAGGGCGGCCAGCCCCAGCATTTT - - TRBV5-6 14 TRBJ1-5
CASSISGGAHNEQFF TGTGCCAGTAGTATTAGCGGGGGGGCCCACAATGAGCAGTTCTTC - TRBD2 TRBV19 15 TRBJ2-1